This is a list of T cell receptor beta chains from one sample in a study of tumor and adjacent non-tumor tissue in lung cancer. TCRdb called the multiplex PCR reads again in MiXCR, with one record for every CDR3 protein. The sample records about 110,000 distinct CDR3 sequences, over 55% being singletons. The specimen sequenced was distant non-tumor lung tissue. The receptors here all came from a man aged 60 to 75 with non-small cell lung cancer. Each CDR3 is given with its conserved first and last residue. A D gene is named only where the DNA matches it firmly. Expanded clones get a size class; other rows say once, few or many, or leave the size out.

v_gene	len	j_gene	d_gene	abundance	CDR3aa	CDR3nt
TRBV28	14	TRBJ2-7	-	-	CDSRRGRLGYEQYF	TGTGACAGCAGACGAGGACGCCTCGGGTACGAGCAGTACTTC
TRBV6-6	13	TRBJ2-5	-	-	CASSYDGGETQYF	TGTGCCAGCAGTTACGACGGTGGGGAGACCCAGTACTTT
TRBV28	13	TRBJ2-1	-	-	CASSRGRDNEQFF	TGTGCCAGCAGCCGGGGACGGGACAATGAGCAGTTCTTC
TRBV6-5	16	TRBJ2-5	TRBD1	many	CASSQPRTGGGKTQYF	TGTGCCAGCAGTCAGCCGAGGACAGGGGGCGGAAAGACCCAGTACTTC
TRBV30	16	TRBJ2-1	-	-	CAWSVRLRSSYDEQFF	TGTGCCTGGAGTGTACGCCTCAGGAGCTCCTACGATGAGCAGTTCTTC
TRBV6-5	13	TRBJ1-1	-	-	CASQSGGRTEALF	TGTGCCTCTCAGTCTGGGGGACGCACTGAAGCATTATTT
TRBV11-3	15	TRBJ2-3	-	-	CASSRITRATDTRYF	TGTGCCAGCAGCCGGATAACCCGGGCCACAGATACGCGGTATTTC
TRBV29-1	11	TRBJ1-2	-	-	CSVRTNNGYTF	TGCAGCGTTCGGACTAACAATGGCTACACCTTC
TRBV5-8	17	TRBJ2-1	TRBD1	many	CASSLVTGLGQDDEQFF	TGTGCCAGCAGCTTGGTAACCGGGCTGGGACAGGACGATGAGCAGTTCTTC
TRBV7-9	14	TRBJ1-2	-	-	CASSPPCTDYGYTF	TGTGCCAGCAGCCCCCCTTGTACAGACTATGGATACACCTTC
TRBV7-9	14	TRBJ2-1	-	many	CASSSGGAYNEQFF	TGTGCCAGCAGCTCCGGGGGAGCCTACAATGAGCAGTTCTTC
TRBV6-5	17	TRBJ2-6	TRBD1	many	CASSHGQGKAGANVLTF	TGTGCCAGCAGCCACGGACAGGGAAAGGCCGGGGCCAACGTCCTGACTTTC
TRBV11-3	13	TRBJ2-1	TRBD1	medium-sized	CASSSLGTGGQFF	TGTGCCAGCAGCTCCTTAGGGACAGGGGGCCAGTTCTTC
TRBV6-2/TRBV6-3	16	TRBJ2-1	TRBD2	-	CASSIPIIAGDSEQLF	TGTGCCAGCAGCATCCCGATAATAGCGGGGGACAGTGAGCAGTTATTC
TRBV6-8	16	TRBJ1-1	-	-	CVSSYPGHFVNTETFF	TGTGTCAGCAGTTACCCGGGACATTTCGTGAACACTGAAACTTTCTTT
TRBV11-2	13	TRBJ2-1	-	-	CASSLVLYYEQFF	TGTGCCAGCAGCTTAGTACTGTACTATGAGCAGTTCTTC
TRBV7-9	17	TRBJ2-3	TRBD2	many	CASSLEGLAGDTDTQYF	TGTGCCAGCAGCTTAGAGGGACTAGCGGGAGACACAGATACGCAGTATTTT
TRBV5-1	17	TRBJ2-2	TRBD2	-	CASSFRTSGAEVGELFF	TGCGCCAGCAGCTTCCGGACTAGCGGAGCTGAGGTGGGGGAGCTGTTTTTT
TRBV12-3/TRBV12-4	13	TRBJ1-6	-	many	CASSLTYNSPLHF	TGTGCCAGCAGTCTTACCTATAATTCACCCCTCCACTTT
TRBV6-6	15	TRBJ1-5	-	many	CASSYGRVDNQPQHF	TGTGCCAGCAGTTACGGGAGGGTTGACAATCAGCCCCAGCATTTT